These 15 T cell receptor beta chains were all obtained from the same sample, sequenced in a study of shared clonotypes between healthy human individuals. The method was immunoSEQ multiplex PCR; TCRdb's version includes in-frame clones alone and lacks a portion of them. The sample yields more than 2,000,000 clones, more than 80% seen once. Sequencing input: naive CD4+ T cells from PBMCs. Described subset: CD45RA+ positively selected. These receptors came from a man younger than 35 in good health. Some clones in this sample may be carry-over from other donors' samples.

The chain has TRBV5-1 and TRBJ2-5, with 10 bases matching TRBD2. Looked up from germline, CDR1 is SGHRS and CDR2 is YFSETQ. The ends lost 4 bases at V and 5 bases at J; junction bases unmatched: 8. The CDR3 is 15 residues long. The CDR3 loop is CASSVSSGSGETQYF. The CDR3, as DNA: TGCGCCAGCAGCGTTTCTAGCGGGAGCGGTGAGACCCAGTACTTC.

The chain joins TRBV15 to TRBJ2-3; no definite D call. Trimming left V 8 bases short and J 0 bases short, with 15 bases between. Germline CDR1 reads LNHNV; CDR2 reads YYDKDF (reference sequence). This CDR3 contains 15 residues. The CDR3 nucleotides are TGTGCCACCGCTCCTTTCACGGCTAGCACAGATACGCAGTATTTT. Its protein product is CATAPFTASTDTQYF.

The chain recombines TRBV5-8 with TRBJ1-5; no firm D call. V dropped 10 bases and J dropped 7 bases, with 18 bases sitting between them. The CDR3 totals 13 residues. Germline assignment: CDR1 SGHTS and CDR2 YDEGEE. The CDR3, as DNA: TGTGCCGGCAACGGAGGAGTCTACCAGCCCCAGCATTTT. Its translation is CAGNGGVYQPQHF. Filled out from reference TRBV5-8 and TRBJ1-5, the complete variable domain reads EAGVTQSPTHLIKTRGQQATLRCSPISGHTSVYWYQQALGLGLQFLLWYDEGEERNRGNFPPRFSGRQFPNYSSELNVNALELEDSALYLCAGNGGVYQPQHFGDGTRLSIL.

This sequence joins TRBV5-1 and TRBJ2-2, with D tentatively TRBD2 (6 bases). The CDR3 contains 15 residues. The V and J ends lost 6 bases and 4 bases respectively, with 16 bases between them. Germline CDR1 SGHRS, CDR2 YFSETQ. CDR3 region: CASTKRGSGTGELFF. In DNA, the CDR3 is TGCGCCAGCACAAAACGGGGTAGCGGCACCGGGGAGCTGTTTTTT.

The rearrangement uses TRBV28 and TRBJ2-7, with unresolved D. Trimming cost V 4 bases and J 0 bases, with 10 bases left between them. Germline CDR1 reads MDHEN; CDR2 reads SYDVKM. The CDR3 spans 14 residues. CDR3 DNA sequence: TGTGCCAGCAGTTCTTGGCGGAGCTCCTACGAGCAGTACTTC. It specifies CASSSWRSSYEQYF.

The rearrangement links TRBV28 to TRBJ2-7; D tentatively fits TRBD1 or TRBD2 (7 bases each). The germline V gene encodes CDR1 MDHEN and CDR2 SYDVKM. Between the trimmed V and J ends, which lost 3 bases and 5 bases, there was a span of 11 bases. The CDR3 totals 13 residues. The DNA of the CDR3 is TGTGCCAGCAGTTTCGCAGGGGGGGACGAGCAGTACTTC. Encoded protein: CASSFAGGDEQYF. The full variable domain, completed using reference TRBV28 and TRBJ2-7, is DVKVTQSSRYLVKRTGEKVFLECVQDMDHENMFWYRQDPGLGLRLIYFSYDVKMKEKGDIPEGYSVSREKKERFSLILESASTNQTSMYLCASSFAGGDEQYFGPGTRLTVT.

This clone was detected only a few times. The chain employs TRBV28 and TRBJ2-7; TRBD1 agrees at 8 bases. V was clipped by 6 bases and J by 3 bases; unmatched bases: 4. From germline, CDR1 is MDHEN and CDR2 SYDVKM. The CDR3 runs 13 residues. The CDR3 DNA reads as TGTGCCAGCAGCCGGGACAGGTACTACGAGCAGTACTTC. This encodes CASSRDRYYEQYF.

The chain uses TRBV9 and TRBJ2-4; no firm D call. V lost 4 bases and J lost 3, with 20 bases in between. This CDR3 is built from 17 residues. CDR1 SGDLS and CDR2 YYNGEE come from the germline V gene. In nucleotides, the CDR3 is TGTGCCAGCAGCCCCTCACTTGGCCTGGAAAACAAAAACATTCAGTACTTC. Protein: CASSPSLGLENKNIQYF.

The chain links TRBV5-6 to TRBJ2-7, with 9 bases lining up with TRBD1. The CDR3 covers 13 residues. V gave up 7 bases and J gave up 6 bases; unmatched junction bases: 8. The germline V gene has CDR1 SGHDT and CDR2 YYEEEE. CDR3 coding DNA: TGTGCCAGCCGCAAGGGACAGGGCGGCGAGCAGTACTTC. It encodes CASRKGQGGEQYF.

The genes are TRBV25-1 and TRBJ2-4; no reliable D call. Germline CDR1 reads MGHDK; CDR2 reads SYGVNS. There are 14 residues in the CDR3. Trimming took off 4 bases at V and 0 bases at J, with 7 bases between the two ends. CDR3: CASSASGAKNIQYF. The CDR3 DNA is TGTGCCAGCAGTGCCTCCGGAGCCAAAAACATTCAGTACTTC.

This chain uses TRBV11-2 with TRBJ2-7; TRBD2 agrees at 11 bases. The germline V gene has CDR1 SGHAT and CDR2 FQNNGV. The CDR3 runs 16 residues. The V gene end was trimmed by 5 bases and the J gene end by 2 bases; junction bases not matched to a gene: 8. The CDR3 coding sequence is TGTGCCAGCAGCGCCCTGGCTAGCGGGAGGCCCTACGAGCAGTACTTC. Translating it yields CASSALASGRPYEQYF. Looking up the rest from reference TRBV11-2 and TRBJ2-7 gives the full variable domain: EAGVAQSPRYKIIEKRQSVAFWCNPISGHATLYWYQQILGQGPKLLIQFQNNGVVDDSQLPKDRFSAERLKGVDSTLKIQPAKLEDSAVYLCASSALASGRPYEQYFGPGTRLTVT.

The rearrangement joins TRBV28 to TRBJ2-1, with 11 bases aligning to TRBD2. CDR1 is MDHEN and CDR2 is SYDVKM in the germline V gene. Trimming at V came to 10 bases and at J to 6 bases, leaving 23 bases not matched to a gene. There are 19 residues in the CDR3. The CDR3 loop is CANSPGSVTSGKLGNEQFF. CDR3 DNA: TGTGCCAACTCACCAGGGAGCGTGACTAGCGGGAAGTTAGGCAATGAGCAGTTCTTC.

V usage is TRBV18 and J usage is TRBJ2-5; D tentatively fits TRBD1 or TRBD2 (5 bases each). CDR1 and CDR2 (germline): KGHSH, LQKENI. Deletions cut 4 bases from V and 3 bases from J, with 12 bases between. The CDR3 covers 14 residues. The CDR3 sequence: CASSRDPRKETQYF. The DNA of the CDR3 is TGTGCCAGCTCACGGGACCCGCGGAAAGAGACCCAGTACTTC.

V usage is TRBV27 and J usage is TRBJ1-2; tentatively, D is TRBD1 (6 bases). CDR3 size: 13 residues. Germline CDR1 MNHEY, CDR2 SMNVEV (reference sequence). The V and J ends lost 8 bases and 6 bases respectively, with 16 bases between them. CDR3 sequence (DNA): TGTGCCAGCGGGCGTGCCAGGGGTGATGGCTACACCTTC. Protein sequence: CASGRARGDGYTF.

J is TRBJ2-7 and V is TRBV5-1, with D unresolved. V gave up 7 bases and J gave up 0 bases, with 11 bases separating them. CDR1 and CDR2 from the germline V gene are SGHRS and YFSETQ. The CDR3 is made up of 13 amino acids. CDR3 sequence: CASYATGSYEQYF. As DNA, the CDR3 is TGCGCCAGCTACGCAACGGGCTCCTACGAGCAGTACTTC.